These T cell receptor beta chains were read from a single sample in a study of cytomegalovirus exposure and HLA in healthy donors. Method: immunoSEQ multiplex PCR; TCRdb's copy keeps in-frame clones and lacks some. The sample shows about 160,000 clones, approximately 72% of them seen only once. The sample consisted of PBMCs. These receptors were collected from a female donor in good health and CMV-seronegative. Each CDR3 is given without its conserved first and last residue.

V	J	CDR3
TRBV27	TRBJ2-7	ASSLSSSGMYEQY
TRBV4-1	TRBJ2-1	ASSQPGGESSYNEQF
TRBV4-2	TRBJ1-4	ASSQGTGGWEEKLF
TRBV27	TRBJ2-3	ASSLAGGGDTQY
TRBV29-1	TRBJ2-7	SVVRGISYEQY
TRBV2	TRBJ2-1	ASMPTSGGQF
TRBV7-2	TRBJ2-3	ASSPGTSGSLSDTQY
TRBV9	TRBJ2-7	ASSPRPSGTYEQY
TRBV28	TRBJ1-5	ASRPQGRNQPQH
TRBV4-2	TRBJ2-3	ASSQEEQVPDTQY
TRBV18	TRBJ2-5	ASSPSDRLGTQY